This T cell receptor (beta chain) emerged from a study of cytomegalovirus exposure and HLA in healthy donors. General study findings and limits: Researchers catalogued roughly 170 TCR beta chains as cytomegalovirus-associated.

Comment on this clone: Its antigen is currently unknown.

Vbeta (60) and Jbeta (13) primers were used in the PCR. Assay: immunoSEQ multiplex PCR; the TCRdb copy retains only in-frame clones and omits some. This table has about 160,000 clones, roughly 82% appearing once. Trimming cost V 5 bases and J 2 bases, with 19 bases left between them. Per the germline V gene, CDR1 is LNHDA and CDR2 is SQIVND (reference sequence). This CDR3 is 18 amino acids long. The clonotype comes from a man aged 45 to 65 in good health and CMV-seropositive. This sequence joins TRBV19 and TRBJ2-6; weak D call: TRBD2 (5 bases). The sequenced material came from PBMCs. Here the CDR3 DNA reads TGTGCCAGTAGTGAATATGCCGGGGTCATCACTGGGGCCAACGTCCTGACTTTC. The encoded protein is CASSEYAGVITGANVLTF.